A single sample is the source of the 11 T cell receptor beta chains below, sequenced in a study of T cell responses to AZD1222 COVID-19 vaccine. Libraries were prepared by immunoSEQ multiplex PCR; TCRdb keeps only in-frame clonotypes and omits some of them. The table includes some 120,000 clones, 75% to 95% detected once. Sequences were derived from peripheral blood, sampled on day 0 of AZD1222 vaccination. These TCRs come from an adult in good health.

The rearrangement joins TRBV11-3 to TRBJ2-1, with TRBD2 matching 10 bases. CDR1 and CDR2 (germline): SGHNT, YENEEA. V was clipped by 1 base and J by 8 bases; unmatched bases: 5. The CDR3 sequence is 15 residues long. The DNA of the CDR3 is TGTGCCAGCAGCTTAGGGTCTAGCGGGAGAGATGAGCAGTTCTTC. This gives the protein CASSLGSSGRDEQFF.

This clone appeared once. This chain uses TRBV19 with TRBJ1-5; 7 positions match TRBD1. The V segment lost 6 bases and the J segment 5 bases; nucleotides outside the gene matches: 4. CDR1 is LNHDA and CDR2 is SQIVND in the germline V gene (reference sequence). CDR3 length: 13 amino acids. The DNA for the CDR3 is TGTGCCAGTAGCGCAGGGGGGTATCAGCCCCAGCATTTT. Translating it yields CASSAGGYQPQHF.

The chain combines TRBV30 with TRBJ2-1; no firm D call. V was trimmed by 5 bases and J by 1 base, leaving 15 bases between them. This CDR3 has 15 amino acids. CDR1 and CDR2 from the germline V gene are GTSNPN and SVGIG (reference sequence). In DNA, the CDR3 is TGTGCCTGGTCGATGGATTCAAGATCCTACAATGAGCAGTTCTTC. This encodes CAWSMDSRSYNEQFF.

The CDR3 DNA reads TGTGCCAGTAGTATTCCCCACCGACTAGCGGGAGAGGTGGAGCAGTACTTC. Residues: CASSIPHRLAGEVEQYF. The chain combines TRBV19 with TRBJ2-7; 12 bases align to TRBD2. This CDR3 contains 17 residues. The V and J ends lost 3 bases and 7 bases, in that order; junction bases with no gene match: 13. Germline-derived CDR1 and CDR2 are LNHDA and SQIVND (reference sequence). The full variable domain, its missing parts supplied by reference TRBV19 and TRBJ2-7, is DGGITQSPKYLFRKEGQNVTLSCEQNLNHDAMYWYRQDPGQGLRLIYYSQIVNDFQKGDIAEGYSVSREKKESFPLTVTSAQKNPTAFYLCASSIPHRLAGEVEQYFGPGTRLTVT.

The chain links TRBV2 to TRBJ2-5; TRBD1 matches at 9 bases. The CDR3 is 14 amino acids. The V gene's germline CDR1 is SNHLY and CDR2 FYNNEI. After removal of 8 bases from V and 1 base from J, the junction contained 5 bases not matched to a gene. As DNA, the CDR3 is TGTGCCAGCGGCGACAGGGGGGTCCAAGAGACCCAGTACTTC. Translating gives CASGDRGVQETQYF.

The rearrangement joins TRBV27 to TRBJ2-1; TRBD2 matches at 7 bases. J lost 0 bases, V lost 8 bases, and 7 bases had no gene match. Germline values: CDR1 MNHEY, CDR2 SMNVEV (reference sequence). The CDR3 length is 15 residues. CDR3 residues: CASARRDYSYNEQFF. In nucleotides, the CDR3 is TGTGCCAGCGCGAGGCGGGACTACTCCTACAATGAGCAGTTCTTC.

V and J are TRBV18 and TRBJ1-1; D possibly corresponds to TRBD1 (5 bases). V shed 6 bases and J shed 11 bases, with 22 bases lying between them. This CDR3 has 14 residues. Per the germline V gene, CDR1 is KGHSH and CDR2 is LQKENI. For the CDR3, the DNA is TGTGCCAGCTCCCCGCTGGGCGGGACTCCGGGGGCTTTCTTT. Translated: CASSPLGGTPGAFF.

The CDR3 loop reads CASRRPGQSSEYF. DNA of the CDR3: TGTGCCAGCAGGCGGCCGGGACAGAGTTCAGAGTACTTC. The chain carries TRBV6-5 and TRBJ2-7; 7 nucleotides agree with TRBD1. The germline V gene has CDR1 MNHEY and CDR2 SVGAGI. The CDR3 consists of 13 residues. Trimming at V came to 6 bases and at J to 11 bases, leaving 13 bases not matched to a gene.

This clone was seen once. The V call is TRBV6-1, the J call TRBJ1-4, with 9 positions matching TRBD1. This CDR3 contains 19 residues. Germline lookup yields CDR1 MNHNS and CDR2 SASEGT. V was clipped by 4 bases and J by 1 base; unmatched bases: 13. CDR3: CASSGRQGVTTGTNEKLFF. CDR3 nucleotide sequence: TGTGCCAGCAGTGGCCGACAGGGGGTGACCACGGGAACTAATGAAAAACTGTTTTTT.

The rearrangement links TRBV3-1 (or the pseudogene TRBV3-2) to TRBJ1-2; no definite D call. V lost 6 bases, J lost 5 bases, and 19 bases lay in between. The germline V gene encodes CDR1 LGHDT and CDR2 YNNKEL (reference sequence). The CDR3 has 15 residues. The CDR3 coding sequence is TGTGCCAGCAGTCTAGGAGAGGGCTACCGATATGGCTACACCTTC. Protein: CASSLGEGYRYGYTF.

The chain is built from TRBV6-5 and TRBJ2-1; unclear D gene. Germline loops: CDR1 MNHEY, CDR2 SVGAGI. The CDR3 consists of 15 residues. V was clipped by 6 bases and J by 0 bases, with 12 bases between them. CDR3 nucleotide sequence: TGTGCCAGCAGAATGGACGGACGCTCCTACAATGAGCAGTTCTTC. Translation: CASRMDGRSYNEQFF.